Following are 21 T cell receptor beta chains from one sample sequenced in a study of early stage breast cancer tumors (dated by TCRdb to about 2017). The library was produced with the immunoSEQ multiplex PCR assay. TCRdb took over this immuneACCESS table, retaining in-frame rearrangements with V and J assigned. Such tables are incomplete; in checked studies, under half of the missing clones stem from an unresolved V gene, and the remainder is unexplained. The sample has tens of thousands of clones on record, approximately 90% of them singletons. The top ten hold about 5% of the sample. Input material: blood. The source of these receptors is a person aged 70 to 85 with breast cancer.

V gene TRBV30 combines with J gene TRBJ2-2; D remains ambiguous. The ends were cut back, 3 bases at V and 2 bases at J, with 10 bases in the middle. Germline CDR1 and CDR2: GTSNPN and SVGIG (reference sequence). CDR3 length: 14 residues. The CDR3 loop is CAWRQNINTGELFF. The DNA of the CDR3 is TGTGCCTGGAGGCAGAACATAAACACCGGGGAGCTGTTTTTT.

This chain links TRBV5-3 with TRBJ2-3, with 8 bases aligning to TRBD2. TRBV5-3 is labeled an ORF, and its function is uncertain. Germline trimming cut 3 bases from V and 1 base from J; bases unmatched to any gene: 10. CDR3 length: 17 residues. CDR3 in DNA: TGTGCCAGAAGCTCTGACGGGGCGGGGGGCTGCACAGATACGCAGTATTTT. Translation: CARSSDGAGGCTDTQYF.

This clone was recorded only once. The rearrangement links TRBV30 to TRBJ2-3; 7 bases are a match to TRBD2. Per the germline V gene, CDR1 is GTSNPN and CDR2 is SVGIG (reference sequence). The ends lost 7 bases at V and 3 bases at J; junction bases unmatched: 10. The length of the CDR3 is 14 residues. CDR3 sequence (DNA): TGTGCCTCTTCGGGGGGAGAAAATACAGATACGCAGTATTTT. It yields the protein CASSGGENTDTQYF.

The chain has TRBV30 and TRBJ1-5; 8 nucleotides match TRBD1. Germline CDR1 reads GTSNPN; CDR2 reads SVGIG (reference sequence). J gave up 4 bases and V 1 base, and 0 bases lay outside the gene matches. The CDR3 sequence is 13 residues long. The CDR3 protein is CAWSGTGNQPQHF. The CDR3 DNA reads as TGTGCCTGGAGTGGGACAGGGAATCAGCCCCAGCATTTT.

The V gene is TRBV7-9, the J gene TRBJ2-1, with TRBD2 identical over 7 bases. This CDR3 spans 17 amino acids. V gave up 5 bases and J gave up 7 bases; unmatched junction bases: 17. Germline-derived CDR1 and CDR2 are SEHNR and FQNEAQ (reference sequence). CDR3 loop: CASSLWGFTRGGNEQFF. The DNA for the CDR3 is TGTGCCAGCAGCCTTTGGGGGTTCACGAGGGGAGGGAATGAGCAGTTCTTC.

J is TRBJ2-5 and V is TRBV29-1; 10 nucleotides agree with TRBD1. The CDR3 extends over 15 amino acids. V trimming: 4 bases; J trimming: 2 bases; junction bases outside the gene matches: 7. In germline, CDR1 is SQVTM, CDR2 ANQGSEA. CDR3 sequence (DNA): TGCAGCGTTGTCCCGGGACAGGGGACTCAAGAGACCCAGTACTTC. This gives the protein CSVVPGQGTQETQYF.

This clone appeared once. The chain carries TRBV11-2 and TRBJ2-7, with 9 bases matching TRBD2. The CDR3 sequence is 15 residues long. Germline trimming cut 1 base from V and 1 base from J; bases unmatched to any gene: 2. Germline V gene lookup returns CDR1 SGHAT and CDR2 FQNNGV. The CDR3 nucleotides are TGTGCCAGCAGCTTAGTCCTAGCGGGGTCCTACGAGCAGTACTTC. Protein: CASSLVLAGSYEQYF. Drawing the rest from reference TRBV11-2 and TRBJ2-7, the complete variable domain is EAGVAQSPRYKIIEKRQSVAFWCNPISGHATLYWYQQILGQGPKLLIQFQNNGVVDDSQLPKDRFSAERLKGVDSTLKIQPAKLEDSAVYLCASSLVLAGSYEQYFGPGTRLTVT.

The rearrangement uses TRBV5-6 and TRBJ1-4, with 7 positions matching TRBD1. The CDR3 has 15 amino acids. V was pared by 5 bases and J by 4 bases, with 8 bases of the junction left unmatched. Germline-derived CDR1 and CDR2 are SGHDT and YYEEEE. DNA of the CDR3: TGTGCCAGCAGACCACTGACAGGGAATAATGAAAAACTGTTTTTT. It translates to CASRPLTGNNEKLFF. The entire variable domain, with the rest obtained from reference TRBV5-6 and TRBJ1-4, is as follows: DAGVTQSPTHLIKTRGQQVTLRCSPKSGHDTVSWYQQALGQGPQFIFQYYEEEERQRGNFPDRFSGHQFPNYSSELNVNALLLGDSALYLCASRPLTGNNEKLFFGSGTQLSVL.

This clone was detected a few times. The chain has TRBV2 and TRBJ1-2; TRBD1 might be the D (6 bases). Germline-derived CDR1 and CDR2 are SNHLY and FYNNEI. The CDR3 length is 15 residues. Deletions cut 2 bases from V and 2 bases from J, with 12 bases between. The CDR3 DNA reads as TGTGCCAGCAGTGAAACAGCCCAGGGGAACTATGGCTACACCTTC. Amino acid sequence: CASSETAQGNYGYTF.

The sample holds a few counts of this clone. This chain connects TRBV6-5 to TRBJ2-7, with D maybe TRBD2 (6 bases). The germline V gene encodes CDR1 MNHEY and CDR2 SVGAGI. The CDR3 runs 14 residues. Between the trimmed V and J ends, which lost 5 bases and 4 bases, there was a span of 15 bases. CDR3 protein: CASSETVRGYEQYF. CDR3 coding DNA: TGTGCCAGCAGTGAGACGGTCCGGGGGTACGAGCAGTACTTC.

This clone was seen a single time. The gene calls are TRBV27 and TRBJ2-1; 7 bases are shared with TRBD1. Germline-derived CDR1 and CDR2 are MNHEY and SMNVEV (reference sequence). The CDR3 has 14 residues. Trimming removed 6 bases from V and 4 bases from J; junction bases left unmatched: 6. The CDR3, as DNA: TGTGCCAGCAGCCGACAGGGCTATTACAATGAGCAGTTCTTC. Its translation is CASSRQGYYNEQFF.

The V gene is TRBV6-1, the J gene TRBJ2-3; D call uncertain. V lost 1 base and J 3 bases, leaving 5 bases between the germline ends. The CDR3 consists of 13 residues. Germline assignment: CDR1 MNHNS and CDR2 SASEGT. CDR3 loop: CASSEDWTDTQYF. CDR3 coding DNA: TGTGCCAGCAGTGAAGACTGGACAGATACGCAGTATTTT.

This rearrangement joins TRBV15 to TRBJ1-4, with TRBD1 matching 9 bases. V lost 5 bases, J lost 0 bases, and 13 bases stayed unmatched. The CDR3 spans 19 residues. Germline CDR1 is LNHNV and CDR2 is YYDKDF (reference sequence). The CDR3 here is CATSPMGQGGGTTNEKLFF. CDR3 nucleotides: TGTGCCACCAGCCCAATGGGACAGGGTGGGGGCACAACTAATGAAAAACTGTTTTTT. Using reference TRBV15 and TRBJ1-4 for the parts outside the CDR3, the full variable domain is DAMVIQNPRYQVTQFGKPVTLSCSQTLNHNVMYWYQQKSSQAPKLLFHYYDKDFNNEADTPDNFQSRRPNTSFCFLDIRSPGLGDTAMYLCATSPMGQGGGTTNEKLFFGSGTQLSVL.

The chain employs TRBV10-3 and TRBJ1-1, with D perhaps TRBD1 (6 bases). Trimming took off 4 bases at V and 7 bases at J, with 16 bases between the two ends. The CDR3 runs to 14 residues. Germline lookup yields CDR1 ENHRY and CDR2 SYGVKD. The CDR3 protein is CAISVNFEGGEAFF. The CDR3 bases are TGTGCCATCAGTGTTAACTTTGAAGGGGGTGAAGCTTTCTTT.

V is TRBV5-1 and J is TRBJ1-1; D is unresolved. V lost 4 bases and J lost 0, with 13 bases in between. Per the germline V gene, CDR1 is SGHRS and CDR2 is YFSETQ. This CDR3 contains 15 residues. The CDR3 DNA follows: TGCGCCAGCAGCCGTATCACTAGCCTGAACACTGAAGCTTTCTTT. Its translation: CASSRITSLNTEAFF.

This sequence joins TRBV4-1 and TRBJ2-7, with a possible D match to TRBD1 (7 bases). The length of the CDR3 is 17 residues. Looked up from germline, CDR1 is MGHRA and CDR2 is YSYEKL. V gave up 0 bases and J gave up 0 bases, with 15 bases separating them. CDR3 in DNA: TGCGCCAGCAGCCAAGAGGAGGGGGGACAGAACTCCTACGAGCAGTACTTC. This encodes CASSQEEGGQNSYEQYF.

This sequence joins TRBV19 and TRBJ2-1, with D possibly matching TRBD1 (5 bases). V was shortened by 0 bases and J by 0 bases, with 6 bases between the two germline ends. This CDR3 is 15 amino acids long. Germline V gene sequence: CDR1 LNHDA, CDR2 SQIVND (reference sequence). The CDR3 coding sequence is TGTGCCAGTAGTATAGACAGGGACTCCTACAATGAGCAGTTCTTC. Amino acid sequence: CASSIDRDSYNEQFF.

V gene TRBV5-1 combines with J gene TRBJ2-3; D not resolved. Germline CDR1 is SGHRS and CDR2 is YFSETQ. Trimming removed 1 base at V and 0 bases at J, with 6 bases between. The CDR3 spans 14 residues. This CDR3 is CASSLTVSTDTQYF. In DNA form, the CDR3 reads TGCGCCAGCAGCTTGACAGTTAGCACAGATACGCAGTATTTT.

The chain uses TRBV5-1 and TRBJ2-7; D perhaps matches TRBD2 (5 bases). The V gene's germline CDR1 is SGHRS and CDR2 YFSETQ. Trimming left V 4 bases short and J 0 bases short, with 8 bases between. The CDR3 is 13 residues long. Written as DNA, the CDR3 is TGCGCCAGCAGCAGTAGCGTCTCCTACGAGCAGTACTTC. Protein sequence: CASSSSVSYEQYF.

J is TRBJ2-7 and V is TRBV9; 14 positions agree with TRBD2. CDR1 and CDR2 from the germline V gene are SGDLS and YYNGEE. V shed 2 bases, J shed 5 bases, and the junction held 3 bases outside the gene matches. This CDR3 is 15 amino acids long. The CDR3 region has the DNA TGTGCCAGCAGCGTCGGACTAGCGGGAGGCGACGAGCAGTACTTC. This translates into CASSVGLAGGDEQYF.

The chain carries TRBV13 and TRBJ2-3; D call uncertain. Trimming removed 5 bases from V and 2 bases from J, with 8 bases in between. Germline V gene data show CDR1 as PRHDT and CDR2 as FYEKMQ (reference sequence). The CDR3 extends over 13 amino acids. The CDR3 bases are TGTGCCAGCAGCGGTGCCTACACAGATACGCAGTATTTT. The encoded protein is CASSGAYTDTQYF. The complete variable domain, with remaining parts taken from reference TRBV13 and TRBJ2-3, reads AAGVIQSPRHLIKEKRETATLKCYPIPRHDTVYWYQQGPGQDPQFLISFYEKMQSDKGSIPDRFSAQQFSDYHSELNMSSLELGDSALYFCASSGAYTDTQYFGPGTRLTVL.